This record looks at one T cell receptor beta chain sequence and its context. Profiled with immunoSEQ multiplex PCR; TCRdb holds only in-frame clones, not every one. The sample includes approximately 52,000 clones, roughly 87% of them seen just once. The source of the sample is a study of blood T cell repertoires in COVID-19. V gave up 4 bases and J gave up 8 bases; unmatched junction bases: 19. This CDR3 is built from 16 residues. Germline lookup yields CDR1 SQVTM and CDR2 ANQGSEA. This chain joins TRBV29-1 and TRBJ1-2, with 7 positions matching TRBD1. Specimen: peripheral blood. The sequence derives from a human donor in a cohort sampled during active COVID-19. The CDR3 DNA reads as TGCAGCGTTGGGGGCCGGGACAGTCAGTTTGTATACGGCTACACCTTC. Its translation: CSVGGRDSQFVYGYTF.